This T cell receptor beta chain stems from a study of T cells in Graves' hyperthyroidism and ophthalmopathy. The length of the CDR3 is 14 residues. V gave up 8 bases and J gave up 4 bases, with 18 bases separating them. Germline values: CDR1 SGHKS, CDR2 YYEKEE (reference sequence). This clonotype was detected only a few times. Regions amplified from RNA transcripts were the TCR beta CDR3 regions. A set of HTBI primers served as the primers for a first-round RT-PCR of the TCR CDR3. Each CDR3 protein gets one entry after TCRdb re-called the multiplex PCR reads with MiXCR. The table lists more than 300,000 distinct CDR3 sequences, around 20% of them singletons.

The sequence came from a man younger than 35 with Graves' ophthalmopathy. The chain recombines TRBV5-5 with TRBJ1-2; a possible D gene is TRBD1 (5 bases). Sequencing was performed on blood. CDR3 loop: CASIPGMDGYGYTF. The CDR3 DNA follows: TGTGCCAGTATACCAGGGATGGATGGCTATGGCTACACCTTC. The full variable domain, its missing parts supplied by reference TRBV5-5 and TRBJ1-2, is DAGVTQSPTHLIKTRGQQVTLRCSPISGHKSVSWYQQVLGQGPQFIFQYYEKEERGRGNFPDRFSARQFPNYSSELNVNALLLGDSALYLCASIPGMDGYGYTFGSGTRLTVV.